This is a list of T cell receptor beta chains from one sample in a study of cytomegalovirus exposure and HLA in healthy donors. The repertoire was sequenced with immunoSEQ multiplex PCR; TCRdb's copy has only in-frame clones and lacks some. The table includes about 180,000 clones, 82% detected once. The source material was PBMCs. The source is a man in his forties in good health and CMV-seronegative. The CDR3 runs from the conserved cysteine through the conserved F or W. A D gene is named only where the DNA matches it firmly. Clone size is given for some rows only: seen once, a few or many times, or a class if the clone is expanded.

TRBJ1-5,TRBD1,-,TRBV7-9,CASSPTQGVNQPQHF,TGTGCCAGCAGTCCAACTCAGGGGGTCAATCAGCCCCAGCATTTT
TRBJ2-7,-,-,TRBV11-2,CASSLFVYEQYF,TGTGCCAGCAGCCTCTTCGTCTACGAGCAGTACTTC
TRBJ1-2,TRBD1,-,TRBV7-3,CASSSGGQGNYGYTF,TGTGCCAGCAGCTCGGGAGGACAGGGGAACTATGGCTACACCTTC
TRBJ2-3,TRBD2,-,TRBV27,CASRRDRGTSGRSSTDTQYF,TGTGCCAGCAGGAGAGACCGGGGGACTAGCGGGAGATCTAGCACAGATACGCAGTATTTT
TRBJ2-1,-,few,TRBV25-1,CASSEYIARRNEQFF,TGTGCCAGCAGTGAATATATCGCCCGTCGGAATGAGCAGTTCTTC
TRBJ1-6,TRBD1,once,TRBV6-5,CASTSNQGVRPLHF,TGTGCCAGCACCTCTAATCAGGGGGTGCGTCCCCTCCACTTT
TRBJ2-7,TRBD1,-,TRBV11-3,CASSPQGQGSYEQYF,TGTGCCAGCAGCCCTCAGGGACAGGGTTCCTACGAGCAGTACTTC
TRBJ1-6,TRBD1,-,TRBV5-4,CASRSDRGLSSPLHF,TGTGCCAGCAGATCGGACAGGGGGCTGAGTTCACCCCTCCACTTT
TRBJ1-2,-,-,TRBV28,CASSPLRAGGGYGYTF,TGTGCCAGCAGTCCCCTCCGAGCGGGGGGAGGTTATGGCTACACCTTC
TRBJ2-1,-,-,TRBV4-1,CASSLSAAISYNEQFF,TGCGCCAGCAGCCTCAGCGCGGCTATCTCCTACAATGAGCAGTTCTTC
TRBJ2-2,TRBD2,-,TRBV7-9,CASSLTSAGGELFF,TGTGCCAGCAGCCTGACTAGCGCCGGCGGGGAGCTGTTTTTT
TRBJ1-1,TRBD1,-,TRBV7-6,CASSLSTGVRMNTEAFF,TGTGCCAGCAGCCTATCAACAGGGGTCCGCATGAACACTGAAGCTTTCTTT
TRBJ1-4,-,few,TRBV29-1,CSVEGTGDNEKLFF,TGCAGCGTTGAGGGCACAGGCGATAATGAAAAACTGTTTTTT
TRBJ2-2,-,once,TRBV19,CASTDRRGNTGELFF,TGTGCCAGTACGGACAGGCGGGGGAACACCGGGGAGCTGTTTTTT
TRBJ2-6,-,once,TRBV7-6,CASSSRVVSGANVLTF,TGTGCCAGCAGCTCCCGGGTTGTCTCTGGGGCCAACGTCCTGACTTTC
TRBJ2-3,-,few,TRBV5-4,CASSLLSDTQYF,TGTGCCAGCAGCTTGCTCTCCGATACGCAGTATTTT
TRBJ1-3,TRBD1,once,TRBV2,CASSAQGSGNTIYF,TGTGCCAGCAGCGCACAGGGGTCCGGAAACACCATATATTTT
TRBJ2-7,TRBD2,-,TRBV7-2,CASSETSGSTYEQYF,TGTGCCAGCAGCGAGACTAGCGGGAGCACCTACGAGCAGTACTTC
TRBJ2-1,-,-,TRBV5-5,CASSPGVQAYNEQFF,TGTGCCAGCAGCCCGGGGGTCCAGGCCTACAATGAGCAGTTCTTC
TRBJ1-2,-,few,TRBV7-9,CASSPIFSNGYTF,TGTGCCAGCAGCCCCATATTTAGTAATGGCTACACCTTC
TRBJ2-1,-,once,TRBV19,CAAGDQQFF,TGTGCCGCCGGAGACCAGCAGTTCTTC
TRBJ1-5,TRBD1,-,TRBV28,CASTDRGNQPQHF,TGTGCCAGCACTGACAGGGGTAATCAGCCCCAGCATTTT
TRBJ1-6,-,-,TRBV18,CASSLQGANSPLHF,TGTGCCAGCTCACTACAGGGAGCTAATTCACCCCTCCACTTT
TRBJ2-5,-,-,TRBV28,CASSSGPRTQYF,TGTGCCAGCAGCTCAGGCCCACGGACCCAGTACTTC
TRBJ2-3,-,-,TRBV6-1,CASNTREVRTDTQYF,TGTGCCAGCAACACCAGGGAAGTCCGCACAGATACGCAGTATTTT
TRBJ2-5,-,-,TRBV7-2,CASSLYLETQYF,TGTGCCAGCAGCTTATATTTAGAGACCCAGTACTTC
TRBJ2-3,-,few,TRBV6-1,CASSGPFSLSPGTDTQYF,TGTGCCAGCAGTGGGCCATTCAGTCTAAGCCCGGGGACAGATACGCAGTATTTT
TRBJ2-7,TRBD2,-,TRBV12-5,CASGSSWPPGLAGGPSKQYF,TGTGCTAGTGGTTCCTCTTGGCCCCCCGGACTAGCGGGGGGGCCCTCCAAGCAGTACTTC
TRBJ1-2,TRBD1,-,TRBV5-8,CASSPGTGGAHYGYTF,TGTGCCAGCAGCCCCGGGACAGGGGGCGCACACTATGGCTACACCTTC
TRBJ2-3,TRBD1,-,TRBV7-2,CASSLRPQGVTDTQYF,TGTGCCAGCAGCTTAAGACCCCAGGGGGTCACAGATACGCAGTATTTT
TRBJ2-3,-,-,TRBV27,CASSLWGQGTDTQYF,TGTGCCAGCAGTTTATGGGGGCAGGGGACAGATACGCAGTATTTT
TRBJ2-3,-,-,TRBV7-3,CASSSQIRDMSTDTQYF,TGTGCCAGCAGCTCCCAAATACGGGACATGAGCACAGATACGCAGTATTTT
TRBJ1-2,-,-,TRBV20-1,CSAQGGSSYTF,TGCAGTGCCCAGGGCGGATCCTCTTACACCTTC
TRBJ1-6,-,-,TRBV9,CASSATGDNSPLHF,TGTGCCAGCAGCGCGACGGGGGATAATTCACCCCTCCACTTT
TRBJ2-3,TRBD2,-,TRBV6-1,CASSPSGGSTDTQYF,TGTGCCAGCAGCCCTAGCGGGGGAAGCACAGATACGCAGTATTTT